The clone carrying this TCR beta chain occurred a few times. Its antigen is still unknown. These data come from a study of molecular identifiers for immune sequencing clone quantification. TCRdb re-derived calls from the PCR reads in MiXCR, one entry per CDR3 protein. Of about 500,000 distinct CDR3 sequences in the sample, 20% to 25% were seen once. The CDR3 contains 18 residues. CDR1 SEHNR and CDR2 FQNEAQ come from the germline V gene (reference sequence). The trim removed 3 bases at V and 0 bases at J, leaving 5 bases unmatched. Points from the study as a whole: Whereas naive cells kept under 1% of molecules in clones above 20 RNA copies, such clones held over 97% in effectors.

The clonotype was recovered from a human donor in good health. Some libraries in this study had Jurkat cell RNA spiked in. The material sequenced was naive CD8+ T cells from blood, with Jurkat cell RNA spiked in. Subset in this sample: FACS-sorted CD8+CD4-CCR7+CD45RA+ naive T cells. The gene calls are TRBV7-9 and TRBJ2-6; 10 nucleotides align to TRBD1. The CDR3 sequence: CASSLGTGELSGANVLTF. The CDR3 region has the DNA TGTGCCAGCAGCTTGGGGACAGGGGAACTCTCTGGGGCCAACGTCCTGACTTTC.